These T cell receptor beta chains were read from a single sample in a study of shared clonotypes between healthy human individuals. The protocol was immunoSEQ multiplex PCR, while the TCRdb copy is restricted to in-frame clones and leaves out a portion. Among around 1.9 million clones listed, about 93% were seen once. Sequencing was done on a sample of naive CD8+ T cells from PBMCs. The origin of the receptors is a man aged 18 to 35 in good health. Some clones in this sample may be carry-over from other donors' samples. Both conserved end residues are part of each CDR3. A D gene is named only where the DNA matches it firmly. Expanded clones are given a class, and other clones once, few, many or no size at all.

size	D	V	J	DNA	CDR3
-	-	TRBV9	TRBJ2-1	TGTGCCAGCAGCGCCCAAAATCTCGGGCAGTTCTTC	CASSAQNLGQFF
once	TRBD2	TRBV4-3	TRBJ2-5	TGCGCCAGCAGCCAGGGACTAGCGGGCGCGGCGGAGACCCAGTACTTC	CASSQGLAGAAETQYF
-	TRBD1	TRBV4-1	TRBJ1-5	TGCGCCAGCAGCCTGGGGGGGCAGGGGGTCGATCAGCCCCAGCATTTT	CASSLGGQGVDQPQHF
-	-	TRBV11-2	TRBJ1-2	TGTGCCAGCAGCTTAGGATTAACTAACTATGGCTACACCTTC	CASSLGLTNYGYTF
once	-	TRBV28	TRBJ1-4	TGTGCCAGCAGACCCCCCGGCTGGGTTGGACTGTTTTTT	CASRPPGWVGLFF
-	-	TRBV5-6	TRBJ1-3	TGTGCCAGCAGCTTAGGATCTCCAAACACCATATATTTT	CASSLGSPNTIYF
-	-	TRBV18	TRBJ1-5	TGTGCCAGCTCACCAGGCGGGGACGTGGAAGTCTATAGCAATCAGCCCCAGCATTTT	CASSPGGDVEVYSNQPQHF
-	TRBD2	TRBV10-3	TRBJ2-7	TGTGCCATCAGTGAAGCCTCCGGGACTAGCGGCCCCTACGAGCAGTACTTC	CAISEASGTSGPYEQYF
-	-	TRBV2	TRBJ2-7	TGTGCCAGCAGGGGGATTGGAAGCTACGAGCAGTACTTC	CASRGIGSYEQYF
-	TRBD1	TRBV4-2	TRBJ2-5	TGTGCCAGCAGCCCAAATCCGGGACAGAGGTACCAAGAGACCCAGTACTTC	CASSPNPGQRYQETQYF
-	-	TRBV11-2	TRBJ1-1	TGTGCCAGCAGCTTAGATCTGCGGAGGATGAACACTGAAGCTTTCTTT	CASSLDLRRMNTEAFF
-	TRBD1	TRBV28	TRBJ2-7	TGTGCCAGCAGTAACCCCCGGGACAGGGGGTTGCACGAGCAGTACTTC	CASSNPRDRGLHEQYF
-	-	TRBV9	TRBJ1-5	TGTGCCAGCAGCGTAGAAGGAGATAGCAATCAGCCCCAGCATTTT	CASSVEGDSNQPQHF
-	TRBD2	TRBV9	TRBJ2-1	TGTGCCAGCAGCTTGGGACTAGCGGGAGGGGCCAATGAGCAGTTCTTC	CASSLGLAGGANEQFF
-	TRBD1	TRBV15	TRBJ2-3	TGTGCCACCAGCTGGGACAGGGGGGTCCAAGATACGCAGTATTTT	CATSWDRGVQDTQYF
-	TRBD2	TRBV4-1	TRBJ2-3	TGCGCCAGCAGCCTCTCCGGGACTAGCGGCCCCACAGATACGCAGTATTTT	CASSLSGTSGPTDTQYF
few	-	TRBV15	TRBJ2-1	TGTGCCACCAGCAGAGGATGGGACGCCAAGAGCTCCTACAATGAGCAGTTCTTC	CATSRGWDAKSSYNEQFF
-	-	TRBV5-5	TRBJ2-7	TGTGCCAGCAGCCTAACCGACTGGCCCGAGCAGTACTTC	CASSLTDWPEQYF
-	-	TRBV25-1	TRBJ1-6	TGTGCCAGCAGTGAATATTGGGAGGGGTCCTCACCCCTCCACTTT	CASSEYWEGSSPLHF
-	-	TRBV7-2	TRBJ1-2	TGTGCCAGCACCCTGTGGGACCCCAACTATGGCTACACCTTC	CASTLWDPNYGYTF
-	TRBD2	TRBV9	TRBJ2-1	TGTGCCAGCAGCGTAGCGGGAGGGCCGAATGAGCAGTTCTTC	CASSVAGGPNEQFF
-	TRBD1	TRBV4-3	TRBJ1-4	TGCGCCAGCAGCCCGGGACAGGGTGGTGAAAAACTGTTTTTT	CASSPGQGGEKLFF
once	-	TRBV15	TRBJ2-1	TGTGCCACCAGCCACAGACGGACCTCTAGGGATGAGCAGTTCTTC	CATSHRRTSRDEQFF
-	-	TRBV30	TRBJ2-6	TGTGCCTGGAGTGAGGGTGTTCTAGTTGGGGCCAACGTCCTGACTTTC	CAWSEGVLVGANVLTF
-	TRBD1	TRBV10-3	TRBJ2-3	TGTGCCATCAGCACCGGGACAGGACACACAGATACGCAGTATTTT	CAISTGTGHTDTQYF
once	TRBD1	TRBV19	TRBJ1-5	TGTGCCAGTAGTTGGGGACAGGACCTCCTTAGCAATCAGCCCCAGCATTTT	CASSWGQDLLSNQPQHF
-	-	TRBV6-6	TRBJ2-7	TGTGCCAGCAGTTACCAGGAACCCTACGAGCAGTACTTC	CASSYQEPYEQYF
-	-	TRBV9	TRBJ1-5	TGTGCCAGCAGCGTGCGGCACAGGGACGCTAGGATCAATCAGCCCCAGCATTTT	CASSVRHRDARINQPQHF